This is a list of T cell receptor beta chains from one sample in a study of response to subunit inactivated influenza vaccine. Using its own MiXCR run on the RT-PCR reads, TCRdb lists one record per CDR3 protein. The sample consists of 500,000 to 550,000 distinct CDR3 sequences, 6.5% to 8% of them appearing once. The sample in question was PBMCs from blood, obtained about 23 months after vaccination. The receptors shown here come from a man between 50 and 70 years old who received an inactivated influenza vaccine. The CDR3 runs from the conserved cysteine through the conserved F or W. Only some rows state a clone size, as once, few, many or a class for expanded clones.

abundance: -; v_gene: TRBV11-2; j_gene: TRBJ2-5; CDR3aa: CASSLAQSSETQYF
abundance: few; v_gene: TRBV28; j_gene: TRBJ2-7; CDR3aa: CASSLYGGAPYEQYF
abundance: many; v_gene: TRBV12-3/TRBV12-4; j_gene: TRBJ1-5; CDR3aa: CASSLVAGTGRDQPQHF
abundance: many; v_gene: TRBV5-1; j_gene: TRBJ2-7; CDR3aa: CASSPGWPSYEQYF
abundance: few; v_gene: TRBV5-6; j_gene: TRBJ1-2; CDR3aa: CASSSAGSYGYTF
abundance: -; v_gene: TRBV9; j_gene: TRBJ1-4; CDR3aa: CASSMTGTTNEKLFF
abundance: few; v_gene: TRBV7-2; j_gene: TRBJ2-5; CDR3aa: CASSPRLGAGETQYF
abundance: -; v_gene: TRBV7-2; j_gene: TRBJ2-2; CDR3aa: CASSSKGSANTGELFF
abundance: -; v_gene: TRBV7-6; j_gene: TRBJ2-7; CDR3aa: CASSSTSGRREQYF
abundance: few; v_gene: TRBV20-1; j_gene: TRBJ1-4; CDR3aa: CSARSVYNEKLFF
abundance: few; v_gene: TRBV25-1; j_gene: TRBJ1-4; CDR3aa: CASSEHRGAGEKLFF
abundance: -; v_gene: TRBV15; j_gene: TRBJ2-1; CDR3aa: CATSRGTVGDEQFF
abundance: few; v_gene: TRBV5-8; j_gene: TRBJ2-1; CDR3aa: CASSFDRSEYNEQFF
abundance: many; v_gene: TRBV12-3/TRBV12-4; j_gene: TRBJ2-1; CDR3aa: CASSNNAGTGKSEQFF
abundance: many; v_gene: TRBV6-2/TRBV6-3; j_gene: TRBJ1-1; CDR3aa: CASSYFPGTEAFF
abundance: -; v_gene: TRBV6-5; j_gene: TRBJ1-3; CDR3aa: CASSYSRGSLSGNTIYF
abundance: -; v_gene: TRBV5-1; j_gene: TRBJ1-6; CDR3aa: CASSEGQATYNSPLHF
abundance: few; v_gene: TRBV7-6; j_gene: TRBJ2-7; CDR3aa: CASSHQDRGHEQYF